The present TCR beta chain was sequenced within a study of control samples from healthy donors and cancer patients. Libraries were prepared by immunoSEQ multiplex PCR; TCRdb keeps only in-frame clonotypes and omits some of them. The sample includes about 220,000 clones, just under 95% of them seen just once. From germline, CDR1 is SGHTA and CDR2 FQGTGA. The germline V and J ends were trimmed by 1 base and 4 bases, with 4 bases remaining between them. The CDR3 spans 13 residues. The sample comprised blood. This chain links TRBV7-3 with TRBJ2-2; D is unresolved. The source is a man aged 50 to 60 in good health. CDR3 sequence: CASSLSSTGELFF. As DNA, the CDR3 is TGTGCCAGCAGCTTAAGCAGCACCGGGGAGCTGTTTTTT.